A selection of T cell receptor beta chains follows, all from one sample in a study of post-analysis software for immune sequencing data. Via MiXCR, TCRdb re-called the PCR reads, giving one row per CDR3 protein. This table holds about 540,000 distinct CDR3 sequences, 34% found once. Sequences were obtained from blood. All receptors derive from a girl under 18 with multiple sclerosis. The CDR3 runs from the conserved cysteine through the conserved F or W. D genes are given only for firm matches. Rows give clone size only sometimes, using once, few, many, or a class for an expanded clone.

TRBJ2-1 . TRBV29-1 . TGCAGCGTTGCGATGGCCAATGAGCAGTTCTTC CSVAMANEQFF
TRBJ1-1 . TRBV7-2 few TGTGCCAGCAGCCCAGACGGGGGGCAGGTTACTGAAGCTTTCTTT CASSPDGGQVTEAFF
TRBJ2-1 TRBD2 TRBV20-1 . TGCAGTGCTAGTTTGGGGACTAGCGGGGGTGATGAGCAGTTCTTC CSASLGTSGGDEQFF
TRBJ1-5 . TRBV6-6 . TGTGCCAGCAGTTACGACCCCCCAATGATTCCCCAGCATTTT CASSYDPPMIPQHF
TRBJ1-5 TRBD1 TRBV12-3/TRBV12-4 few TGTGCCAGCAGCACGGGACAGGGGGATCAGTATAGCAATCAGCCCCAGCATTTT CASSTGQGDQYSNQPQHF
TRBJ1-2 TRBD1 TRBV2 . TGTGCCAGCAGGAGGACAGGGAATAACTATGGCTACACCTTC CASRRTGNNYGYTF
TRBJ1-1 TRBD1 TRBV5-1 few TGCGCCAGCACCCGAGACAGGGGGAACACTGAAGCTTTCTTT CASTRDRGNTEAFF
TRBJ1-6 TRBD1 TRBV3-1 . TGTGCCAGCAGCCAAACACAGGGGAATTCACCCCTCCACTTT CASSQTQGNSPLHF
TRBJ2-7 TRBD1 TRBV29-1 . TGCAGCGTCGTACCAAGGACAGGGGGCACGTACGAGCAGTACTTC CSVVPRTGGTYEQYF
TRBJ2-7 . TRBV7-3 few TGTGCCAGCAGCTTAACTTCCTTGGGCACGGAGCAGTACTTC CASSLTSLGTEQYF
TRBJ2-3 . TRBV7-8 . TGTGCCAGCAGCTTAGGAGAACCCCCGGGACACGCTTTCACAGATACGCAGTATTTT CASSLGEPPGHAFTDTQYF
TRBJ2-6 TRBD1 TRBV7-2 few TGTGCCAGCAGCTCCGGGACAGGGGTTCCATCACTCTCTGGGGCCAACGTCCTGACTTTC CASSSGTGVPSLSGANVLTF
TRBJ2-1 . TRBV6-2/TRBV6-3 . TGTGCCAGCATCGCCTTCGGCCCGGGCAATGAGCAGTTCTTC CASIAFGPGNEQFF
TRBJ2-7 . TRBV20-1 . TGCAGTGCCAATCAGGGCGAGAGCTCCTACGAGCAGTACTTC CSANQGESSYEQYF
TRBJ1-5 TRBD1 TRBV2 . TGTGCCAGCAGAACCACAGGGGGCGAACAGCCCCAGCATTTT CASRTTGGEQPQHF
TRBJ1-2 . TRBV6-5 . TGTGCCAGCATCATAGACACCGGCATGAGCTACACCTTC CASIIDTGMSYTF
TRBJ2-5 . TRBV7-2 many TGTGCCAGCAGCTCCAAGGGAGGGGGCCCTCATCAAGAGACCCAGTACTTC CASSSKGGGPHQETQYF
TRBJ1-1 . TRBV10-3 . TGTGCCATCAATTTCGGTCCCGACACTGAAGCTTTCTTT CAINFGPDTEAFF
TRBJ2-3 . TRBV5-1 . TGCGCCAGCAGCTTTCCCGGGCTAACTAGCACAGATACGCAGTATTTT CASSFPGLTSTDTQYF
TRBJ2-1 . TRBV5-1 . TGCGCCAGCAGCCTAGACCGAGCATACAATGAGCAGTTCTTC CASSLDRAYNEQFF